This T cell receptor (beta chain) is drawn from a study of tumor-infiltrating lymphocytes in primary liver carcinoma. Study-level background: Patients of both sexes were 30 to 69 years old.

This clonotype was observed many times. Co-extraction yielded RNA and DNA from approximately 20-30 mg of unsorted bulk tissue. The CDR3 is made up of 14 amino acids. The ends were cut back, 6 bases at V and 0 bases at J, with 10 bases in the middle. Germline lookup yields CDR1 MDHEN and CDR2 SYDVKM. From approximately 0.5 ug of total RNA, TCR beta-specific cDNA was reverse-transcribed using a constant-region primer. Construction of TCR beta libraries relied on three successive nested multiplex PCR rounds employing slightly modified ARM-PCR. The opening two PCR rounds, approximately 10 cycles each, paired TRBV1-TRBV30 forward primers with a C-beta reverse primer. TCRdb fed the multiplex PCR reads into MiXCR, producing one record per CDR3 protein. Of roughly 32,000 distinct CDR3 sequences listed, 70% to 80% are singletons.

The clonotype was recovered from a middle-aged man with primary liver carcinoma and hepatitis B virus infection. The chain combines TRBV28 with TRBJ2-3; perhaps TRBD2 as D (5 bases). The source material was liver tumor tissue from sampling region 5. As to subset: tumor region T5, tumor centre. Written as DNA, the CDR3 is TGTGCCAGCAGGCCCGAGGGTAGCACAGATACGCAGTATTTT. Protein product: CASRPEGSTDTQYF.